These 8 T cell receptor beta chains came from one sample sequenced in a study of blood T cells in healthy people across ages. A sample-barcoded 5' primer and a J-beta primer mix were used in a second PCR of roughly 7 to 11 cycles. Using its own MiXCR run on the 5' RACE reads, TCRdb lists one record per CDR3 protein. The sample carries 700,000 or so distinct CDR3 sequences, roughly two fifths recorded once. Source material: blood. These receptors were collected from an elderly man in good health.

In this sample, this clonotype turned up a few times. V and J are TRBV20-1 and TRBJ2-7; the match to TRBD1 covers 8 bases. The CDR3 runs 14 residues. The germline V gene has CDR1 DFQATT and CDR2 SNEGSKA (reference sequence). Trimming removed 1 base from V and 6 bases from J; junction bases left unmatched: 8. The CDR3 DNA sequence: TGCAGTGCTAGAGTTCAGGGGGCTCGGGTCGAGCAGTACTTC. It specifies CSARVQGARVEQYF.

This clonotype was detected only once. A read error may explain this, as a much larger clone is one base away. The chain couples TRBV28 to TRBJ1-2; D is unclear. V was cut by 4 bases and J by 3 bases, with 6 bases left in between. This CDR3 has 12 amino acids. Germline lookup yields CDR1 MDHEN and CDR2 SYDVKM. In nucleotides, the CDR3 is TGTGCCAGCAGTTACTCGGACTATGGCTACACCTTC. Residues: CASSYSDYGYTF.

The chain employs TRBV25-1 and TRBJ2-7; 9 positions match TRBD2. V was pared by 1 base and J by 4 bases, with 11 bases of the junction left unmatched. This CDR3 spans 17 amino acids. Germline V CDR1 and CDR2: MGHDK, SYGVNS. CDR3 sequence reads: CASSESGIAGVGYEQYF. In DNA form, the CDR3 reads TGTGCCAGCAGTGAATCGGGTATAGCGGGAGTGGGTTACGAGCAGTACTTC.

V usage is TRBV6-2 or TRBV6-3 and J usage is TRBJ2-7; 7 bases are shared with TRBD2. The V segment lost 6 bases and the J segment 6 bases; nucleotides outside the gene matches: 11. Germline V lookup: CDR1 MNHEY, CDR2 SVGEGT. There are 14 residues in the CDR3. Here the CDR3 DNA reads TGTGCCAGCAGGATGACTAGCAAGGGTCTCGAGCAGTACTTC. Its protein is CASRMTSKGLEQYF.

In the case of this clonotype: A much bigger clone sits one base away, suggesting this may be a read error. The CDR3 coding sequence is TGTGCCAGCAGCGCAACCAGGGGGCAAGAGACCCAGTACTTC. Amino acids: CASSATRGQETQYF. The gene calls are TRBV11-2 and TRBJ2-5; 7 bases are a match to TRBD1. This CDR3 region has 14 residues. The ends lost 5 bases at V and 2 bases at J; junction bases unmatched: 5. Looked up from germline, CDR1 is SGHAT and CDR2 is FQNNGV.

The chain carries TRBV30 and TRBJ1-6; maybe TRBD1 (5 bases). The germline gives CDR1 GTSNPN, CDR2 SVGIG (reference sequence). Trimming pared 5 bases from V and 10 bases from J, leaving 12 bases between. The CDR3 has 12 amino acids. The CDR3 region is CAWGTAGSPLHF. In DNA, the CDR3 is TGTGCCTGGGGGACGGCAGGATCACCCCTCCACTTT.

This clonotype was observed a handful of times. The chain couples TRBV21-1 to TRBJ2-5; the table's D gene call, TRBD1, was not cross checked with the DNA. TRBV21-1 is tagged as a pseudogene. The CDR3 loop spans 15 amino acids. CDR3 nucleotides: TGTGCCAGCAGCTTGTCCTGCGGACAGGGAAATGAGCAGTACTTC. Translating gives CASSLSCGQGNEQYF.

In its sample, this clonotype was seen a few times. V usage is TRBV10-2 and J usage is TRBJ2-5; D may be TRBD1 or TRBD2 (6 bases each). V was clipped by 2 bases and J by 1 base, with 17 bases between them. This CDR3 is built from 17 residues. The germline V gene has CDR1 WSHSY and CDR2 SAAADI. DNA for the CDR3: TGCGCCAGCAGTGAGCCCGAAGGGGGAGGAGGCCAAGAGACCCAGTACTTC. Protein sequence: CASSEPEGGGGQETQYF.